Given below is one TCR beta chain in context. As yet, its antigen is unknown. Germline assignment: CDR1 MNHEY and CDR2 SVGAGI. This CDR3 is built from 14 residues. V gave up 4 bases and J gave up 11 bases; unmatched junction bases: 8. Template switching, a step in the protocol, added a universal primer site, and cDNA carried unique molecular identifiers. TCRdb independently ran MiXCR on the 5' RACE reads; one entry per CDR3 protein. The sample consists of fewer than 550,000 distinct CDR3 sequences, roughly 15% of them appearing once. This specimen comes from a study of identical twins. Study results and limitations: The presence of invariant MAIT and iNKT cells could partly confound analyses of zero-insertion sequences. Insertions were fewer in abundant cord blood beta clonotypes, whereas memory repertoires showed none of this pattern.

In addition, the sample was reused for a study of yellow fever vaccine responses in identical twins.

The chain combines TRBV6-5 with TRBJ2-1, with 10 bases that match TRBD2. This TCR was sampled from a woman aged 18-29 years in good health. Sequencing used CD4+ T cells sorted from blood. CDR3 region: CASSSGLAGVKQFF. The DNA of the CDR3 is TGTGCCAGCAGTTCGGGTCTAGCGGGAGTTAAGCAGTTCTTC.